The sequence of this T cell receptor (beta chain) was determined in a study of PD-1 blockade in mismatch repair-deficient tumors. PCR or immunohistochemistry showed mismatch repair deficiency in every enrolled patient. Using immunoSEQ multiplex PCR, the repertoire was profiled, and TCRdb retains in-frame clones only, with some absent. This sample has approximately 130,000 clones, with approximately 90% found just once. V dropped 2 bases and J dropped 5 bases, with 12 bases sitting between them. This CDR3 has 14 residues. Germline V gene lookup returns CDR1 SGHAT and CDR2 FQNNGV. This clone occurred once.

The sequenced sample was peripheral blood, obtained 44 weeks after starting pembrolizumab. The chain recombines TRBV11-2 with TRBJ2-5; D call uncertain. This sequence originates from an adult with mismatch repair-deficient cancer. The CDR3 nucleotides read TGTGCCAGCAGCTTAACATCCAGGTTGGAGACCCAGTACTTC. Translated: CASSLTSRLETQYF.